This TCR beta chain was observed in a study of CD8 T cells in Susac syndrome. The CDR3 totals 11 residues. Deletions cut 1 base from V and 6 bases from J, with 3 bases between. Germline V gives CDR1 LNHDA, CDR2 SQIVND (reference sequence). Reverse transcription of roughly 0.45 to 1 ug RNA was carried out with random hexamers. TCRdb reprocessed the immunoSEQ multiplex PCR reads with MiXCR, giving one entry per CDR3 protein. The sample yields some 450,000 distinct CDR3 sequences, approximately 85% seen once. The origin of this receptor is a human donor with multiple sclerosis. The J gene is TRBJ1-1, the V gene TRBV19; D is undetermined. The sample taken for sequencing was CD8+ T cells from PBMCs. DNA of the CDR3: TGTGCCAGTAGTATAGCTGCTGAAGCTTTCTTT. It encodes CASSIAAEAFF. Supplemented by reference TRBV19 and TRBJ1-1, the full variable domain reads DGGITQSPKYLFRKEGQNVTLSCEQNLNHDAMYWYRQDPGQGLRLIYYSQIVNDFQKGDIAEGYSVSREKKESFPLTVTSAQKNPTAFYLCASSIAAEAFFGQGTRLTVV.